This TCR beta chain was captured by sequencing in a study of blood T cell repertoires in COVID-19. Assignment of participants to cohorts was predicated upon participant-reported clinical history. Before being deemed recovered, Cohort 3 donors had two negative PCRs, clearance, or symptom resolution. This table comes from immunoSEQ multiplex PCR, and its TCRdb copy is limited to in-frame clones, with some not included. Altogether under 200,000 clones are present, 70% to 90% being singletons, with the ten largest covering roughly 4.5%. V dropped 4 bases and J dropped 3; count of bases not matched to a gene: 9. Germline lookup yields CDR1 SGHKS and CDR2 YYEKEE (reference sequence). The CDR3 loop spans 15 amino acids.

This chain uses TRBV5-5 with TRBJ1-1; TRBD1 matches at 7 bases. The clonotype comes from a woman between 50 and 59 years old who had recovered from COVID-19. Material for sequencing was PBMCs or T cells enriched from blood (not recorded which). The CDR3, as DNA: TGTGCCAGCAGCCTCCGACAGGGCTTGGACACTGAAGCTTTCTTT. This encodes CASSLRQGLDTEAFF.